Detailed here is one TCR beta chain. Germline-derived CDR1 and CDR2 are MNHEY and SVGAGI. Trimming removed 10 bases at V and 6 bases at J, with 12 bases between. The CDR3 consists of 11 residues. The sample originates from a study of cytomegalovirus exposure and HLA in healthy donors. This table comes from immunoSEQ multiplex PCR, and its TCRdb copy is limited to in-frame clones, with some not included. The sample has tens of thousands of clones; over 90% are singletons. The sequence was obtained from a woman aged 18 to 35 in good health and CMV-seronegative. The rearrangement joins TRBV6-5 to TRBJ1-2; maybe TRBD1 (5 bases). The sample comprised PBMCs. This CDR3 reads CAIQTANGYTF. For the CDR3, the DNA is TGTGCCATCCAGACAGCCAATGGCTACACCTTC.